One and the same sample provided the 13 T cell receptor beta chains below, sequenced in a study of CD8 T cells in ankylosing spondylitis. TCRdb passed the 5' RACE reads through MiXCR, listing each CDR3 protein once. The data show about 220,000 distinct CDR3 sequences, with roughly 10% seen just once and around a fifth held by the top ten. Specimen: blood, either unsorted or a sorted T cell fraction (not recorded which). The receptor source for this set is a male donor with ankylosing spondylitis or in good health (not recorded which).

This clonotype was detected many times. CDR3 coding DNA: TGTGCCAGCACCCCCGGGACAGCCTCCTACGAGCAGTACTTC. Amino acids: CASTPGTASYEQYF. V and J are TRBV7-2 and TRBJ2-7, with 7 nucleotides matching TRBD1. Germline CDR1 SGHTA, CDR2 FQGNSA. There are 14 residues in the CDR3. Germline trimming cut 7 bases from V and 0 bases from J; bases unmatched to any gene: 6.

This clonotype has at least ten counts. The chain combines TRBV9 with TRBJ2-6; no clear D. The CDR3 has 15 residues. The V end was cut by 0 bases, the J end by 0 bases, with 4 bases between. The germline CDR1 and CDR2 sequences are SGDLS and YYNGEE. Here the CDR3 reads CASSVVGSGANVLTF. CDR3 coding DNA: TGTGCCAGCAGCGTAGTGGGCTCTGGGGCCAACGTCCTGACTTTC. Using reference TRBV9 and TRBJ2-6 for the parts outside the CDR3, the full variable domain is DSGVTQTPKHLITATGQRVTLRCSPRSGDLSVYWYQQSLDQGLQFLIQYYNGEERAKGNILERFSAQQFPDLHSELNLSSLELGDSALYFCASSVVGSGANVLTFGAGSRLTVL.

A few counts support this clonotype. The CDR3 loop is CASSFLGAAGELFF. CDR3 DNA: TGTGCCAGCAGTTTTCTGGGGGCCGCCGGGGAGCTGTTTTTT. This sequence joins TRBV27 and TRBJ2-2, with TRBD1 as a possible D gene (6 bases). V was shortened by 3 bases and J by 6 bases, with 11 bases between the two germline ends. Per the germline V gene, CDR1 is MNHEY and CDR2 is SMNVEV (reference sequence). This CDR3 is built from 14 residues.

This clonotype was seen only a few times. The chain uses TRBV30 and TRBJ1-4; D call uncertain. CDR3 size: 13 residues. In germline, CDR1 is GTSNPN, CDR2 SVGIG (reference sequence). V was pared by 4 bases and J by 8 bases, with 14 bases between. CDR3: CAWINDGGEKLFF. The CDR3 bases are TGTGCCTGGATAAATGACGGCGGGGAAAAACTGTTTTTT.

The sample holds a few counts of this clonotype. The chain couples TRBV7-2 to TRBJ1-2; 7 bases are shared with TRBD1. CDR3 size: 14 residues. The ends lost 5 bases at V and 4 bases at J; junction bases unmatched: 7. Per the germline V gene, CDR1 is SGHTA and CDR2 is FQGNSA. CDR3 bases: TGTGCCAGCAGCGTCAGGGCAGGGGGCTATGGCTACACCTTC. Its translation: CASSVRAGGYGYTF.

This sequence joins TRBV20-1 and TRBJ1-2; 7 bases match TRBD1. Per germline, CDR1 DFQATT and CDR2 SNEGSKA (reference sequence). The CDR3 sequence is 17 residues long. V lost 6 bases to trimming and J lost 0 bases; unmatched junction nucleotides: 16. This chain's CDR3 is CSALGTAESSPNYGYTF. The CDR3 bases are TGCAGTGCCTTAGGGACAGCCGAAAGTAGTCCTAACTATGGCTACACCTTC.

This clonotype was picked up many times. CDR3 sequence (DNA): TGTGCCAGCAGCTCGAACAGGGCTAACTATGGCTACACCTTC. Protein: CASSSNRANYGYTF. The J gene is TRBJ1-2, the V gene TRBV7-2; possibly TRBD1 for D (6 bases). Germline CDR1 reads SGHTA; CDR2 reads FQGNSA. Trimming pared 4 bases from V and 0 bases from J, leaving 9 bases between. The length of the CDR3 is 14 residues. Full variable domain (remainder filled in from reference TRBV7-2 and TRBJ1-2): GAGVSQSPSNKVTEKGKDVELRCDPISGHTALYWYRQSLGQGLEFLIYFQGNSAPDKSGLPSDRFSAERTGGSVSTLTIQRTQQEDSAVYLCASSSNRANYGYTFGSGTRLTVV.

The table lists this clonotype with many counts. The chain is built from TRBV3-1 and TRBJ2-1, with D perhaps given as TRBD1 or TRBD2 (5 bases each). This CDR3 contains 15 residues. Trimming took off 7 bases at V and 10 bases at J, with 23 bases between the two ends. CDR1 is LGHDT and CDR2 is YNNKEL in the germline V gene (reference sequence). The CDR3 protein is CASTPRDPADREQFF. In nucleotides, the CDR3 is TGTGCCAGCACCCCCCGGGACCCAGCGGATCGCGAGCAGTTCTTC.

This clonotype was seen a handful of times. The chain employs TRBV5-1 and TRBJ2-7; possibly TRBD2 for D (5 bases). The CDR3 sequence is 16 residues long. Between the trimmed V and J ends, which lost 4 bases and 3 bases, there was a span of 20 bases. Looked up from germline, CDR1 is SGHRS and CDR2 is YFSETQ. The CDR3 reads CASSPAPRVGSYEQYF. CDR3 nucleotide sequence: TGCGCCAGCAGCCCCGCGCCGAGGGTCGGTAGCTACGAGCAGTACTTC. The entire variable domain, with the rest obtained from reference TRBV5-1 and TRBJ2-7, is as follows: KAGVTQTPRYLIKTRGQQVTLSCSPISGHRSVSWYQQTPGQGLQFLFEYFSETQRNKGNFPGRFSGRQFSNSRSEMNVSTLELGDSALYLCASSPAPRVGSYEQYFGPGTRLTVT.

This clonotype was observed at least ten times. This chain links TRBV7-8 with TRBJ1-1; TRBD1 is a possible D gene (6 bases). This CDR3 has 13 residues. Trimming shortened V by 6 bases and J by 8 bases, and 16 bases separated the two germline ends. Germline assignment: CDR1 SGHVS and CDR2 FQNEAQ. In DNA, the CDR3 is TGTGCCAGCAGACGGGACACGAACTACGAAGCTTTCTTT. Its translation is CASRRDTNYEAFF.

This clonotype was counted ten times or more. The chain recombines TRBV7-2 with TRBJ1-1, with 10 positions matching TRBD1. The CDR3 has 13 residues. The germline gives CDR1 SGHTA, CDR2 FQGNSA. V lost 5 bases to trimming and J lost 11 bases; unmatched junction nucleotides: 8. CDR3 region: CASSPGQGLSAFF. The CDR3 DNA sequence: TGTGCCAGCAGCCCGGGACAGGGGTTGAGCGCTTTCTTT.

This clonotype was counted at least ten times. The V call is TRBV5-1, the J call TRBJ2-4, with D unresolved. Germline loops: CDR1 SGHRS, CDR2 YFSETQ. The CDR3 sequence is 13 residues long. V dropped 0 bases and J dropped 8 bases, with 9 bases sitting between them. The CDR3 DNA reads TGCGCCAGCAGCTTGGCTCTAATAGACATTCAGTACTTC. Its translation is CASSLALIDIQYF.

This clonotype was counted only a few times. This rearrangement joins TRBV3-1 to TRBJ1-1; D is unresolved. With 1 base removed from V and 1 base from J, the gap between germline ends came to 7 bases. Germline CDR1 and CDR2: LGHDT and YNNKEL (reference sequence). The CDR3 has 14 residues. The CDR3 region is CASSQVARNTEAFF. The CDR3, as DNA: TGTGCCAGCAGCCAAGTCGCGCGGAACACTGAAGCTTTCTTT.